Below, 30 T cell receptor beta chains from the same sample are listed, as sequenced in a study of T cells in Graves' hyperthyroidism and ophthalmopathy. RNA transcripts served as the template for amplifying TCR beta CDR3 regions. HTBI primers were used for first-round RT-PCR of the TCR CDR3. In TCRdb, the multiplex PCR reads were re-called with MiXCR into one record per CDR3 protein. The sample carries around 300,000 distinct CDR3 sequences, around 25% recorded once. Sequenced input: blood. The receptors stem from a middle-aged man with Graves' hyperthyroidism that later progressed to Graves' ophthalmopathy.

Ten or more counts support this clonotype. This sequence joins TRBV10-3 and TRBJ1-2, with D maybe TRBD1 (5 bases). Trimming took off 2 bases at V and 4 bases at J, with 8 bases between the two ends. The CDR3 loop spans 13 amino acids. CDR1 is ENHRY, CDR2 SYGVKD, per germline. CDR3 in amino acids: CAISEGAIYGYTF. The CDR3 nucleotides are TGTGCCATCAGTGAGGGGGCAATCTATGGCTACACCTTC.

At least ten counts were recorded for this clonotype. The rearrangement links TRBV29-1 to TRBJ1-2, with 8 bases fitting TRBD1. From germline, CDR1 is SQVTM and CDR2 ANQGSEA. V lost 6 bases, J lost 5 bases, and 8 bases stayed unmatched. The CDR3 contains 13 residues. The DNA for the CDR3 is TGCAGCGTCGAGGACAGGGAGAGGTATGGCTACACCTTC. Translation gives CSVEDRERYGYTF. Full variable domain (missing parts from reference TRBV29-1 and TRBJ1-2): SAVISQKPSRDICQRGTSLTIQCQVDSQVTMMFWYRQQPGQSLTLIATANQGSEATYESGFVIDKFPISRPNLTFSTLTVSNMSPEDSSIYLCSVEDRERYGYTFGSGTRLTVV.

The V and J genes are TRBV29-1 and TRBJ1-5; D remains ambiguous. With 1 base removed from V and 7 bases from J, the gap between germline ends came to 11 bases. This CDR3 region has 13 residues. Germline assignment: CDR1 SQVTM and CDR2 ANQGSEA. CDR3 DNA sequence: TGCAGCGTTGAAGTGACTGTCGGGCAGCCCCAGCATTTT. Translating it yields CSVEVTVGQPQHF.

This clonotype occurred many times. The chain is built from TRBV20-1 and TRBJ1-5; D may be TRBD1 (5 bases). CDR1 is DFQATT, CDR2 SNEGSKA, per germline (reference sequence). V lost 3 bases and J 4 bases, leaving 7 bases between the germline ends. The CDR3 has 12 residues. The CDR3 DNA is TGCAGTGCTAGTAAGGGGAATCAGCCCCAGCATTTT. The encoded protein is CSASKGNQPQHF.

This clonotype came up a few times. One end of the junction is discordant with germline, which a read error may explain. The chain links TRBV6-1 to TRBJ1-1; 10 nucleotides line up with TRBD1. Germline lookup yields CDR1 MNHNS and CDR2 SASEGT. The CDR3 consists of 14 residues. Here the CDR3 DNA reads TGTGCCACCCAAGGGACAGGGGCACGAACTGAGGCTTTCTTT. Its translation: CATQGTGARTEAFF.

This clonotype was detected ten times or more. This chain uses TRBV12-5 with TRBJ1-2; no definite D call. There are 13 residues in the CDR3. Germline-derived CDR1 and CDR2 are LGHNT and FRNRAP. Deletions cut 0 bases from V and 6 bases from J, with 8 bases between. This chain's CDR3 is CASGLVGEDGYTF. The CDR3 DNA is TGTGCTAGTGGTTTGGTCGGCGAGGATGGCTACACCTTC.

CDR3 sequence (DNA): TGTGCCAGCACGGTTAGGTTTGATCAGCCCCAGCATTTT. Amino acids: CASTVRFDQPQHF. This chain uses TRBV6-1 with TRBJ1-5, with D unresolved. Between the trimmed V and J ends, which lost 7 bases and 5 bases, there was a span of 12 bases. The CDR3 runs 13 residues. The germline CDR1 and CDR2 sequences are MNHNS and SASEGT.

This clonotype was recorded many times. The chain is built from TRBV5-1 and TRBJ2-7, with D perhaps given as TRBD1 or TRBD2 (5 bases each). The CDR3 consists of 13 residues. Germline V CDR1 and CDR2: SGHRS, YFSETQ. Trimming cost V 1 base and J 3 bases, with 8 bases left between them. The CDR3: CASSLMGVYEQYF. The CDR3 region has the DNA TGCGCCAGCAGCTTGATGGGGGTCTACGAGCAGTACTTC. Full variable domain (remainder filled in from reference TRBV5-1 and TRBJ2-7): KAGVTQTPRYLIKTRGQQVTLSCSPISGHRSVSWYQQTPGQGLQFLFEYFSETQRNKGNFPGRFSGRQFSNSRSEMNVSTLELGDSALYLCASSLMGVYEQYFGPGTRLTVT.

The chain has TRBV28 and TRBJ1-1; possible D gene TRBD1, 6 bases. This CDR3 comprises 16 residues. CDR1 and CDR2 from the germline V gene are MDHEN and SYDVKM. Between the trimmed V and J ends, which lost 2 bases and 0 bases, there was a span of 13 bases. In DNA, the CDR3 is TGTGCCAGCAGTTTACCCCAGGACAGCATGAACACTGAAGCTTTCTTT. Its protein is CASSLPQDSMNTEAFF.

This clonotype was found many times. J is TRBJ2-1 and V is TRBV12-3 or TRBV12-4; D is possibly TRBD2 (5 bases). This CDR3 region has 13 residues. Trimming took off 4 bases at V and 10 bases at J, with 14 bases between the two ends. Here the CDR3 DNA reads TGTGCCAGCAGTTCCCGTGAGGGTGTGGAGCAGTTCTTC. This sequence encodes CASSSREGVEQFF.

This clonotype showed up many times. This chain joins TRBV6-4 and TRBJ1-6, with 12 bases identical to TRBD1. The V gene's germline CDR1 is MRHNA and CDR2 SNTAGT. V dropped 7 bases and J dropped 0; count of bases not matched to a gene: 13. The CDR3 extends over 20 amino acids. The chain's CDR3 is CASNNKGGQGAVSYNSPLHF. CDR3 bases: TGTGCCAGCAACAACAAAGGGGGACAGGGGGCCGTCTCCTATAATTCACCCCTCCACTTT.

This clonotype was seen many times. V and J are TRBV7-2 and TRBJ2-2, with D perhaps matching TRBD2 (5 bases). This CDR3 has 16 residues. Germline assignment: CDR1 SGHTA and CDR2 FQGNSA. Trimming cost V 1 base and J 1 base, with 10 bases left between them. The CDR3 is CASSLGRGGNTGELFF. DNA of the CDR3: TGTGCCAGCAGCTTAGGCCGAGGAGGGAACACCGGGGAGCTGTTTTTT.

This clonotype was counted ten times or more. J is TRBJ1-5 and V is TRBV6-1; D not resolved. Germline V lookup: CDR1 MNHNS, CDR2 SASEGT. The germline V and J ends were trimmed by 0 bases and 0 bases, with 3 bases remaining between them. The CDR3 loop spans 14 amino acids. The CDR3 DNA follows: TGTGCCAGCAGTGAAGCAGGTAGCAATCAGCCCCAGCATTTT. Residues: CASSEAGSNQPQHF.

In this sample, this clonotype turned up once. This clone may be a read error of a much larger clone one base away. The CDR3 coding sequence is TGCATCGTTGTCGGCACTTCGAACACTGAAGCTTTCTTT. Translated: CIVVGTSNTEAFF. The chain recombines TRBV29-1 with TRBJ1-1; D remains unclear. The CDR3 covers 13 residues. Germline loops: CDR1 SQVTM, CDR2 ANQGSEA.

The table lists this clonotype with many counts. J is TRBJ1-3 and V is TRBV6-5, with TRBD1 identical over 7 bases. Germline V gives CDR1 MNHEY, CDR2 SVGAGI. Losses at the gene ends were 7 bases for V and 0 bases for J; bases not matched to a gene: 6. The CDR3 sequence is 15 residues long. The CDR3: CASIATGVSGNTIYF. The CDR3 region has the DNA TGTGCCAGCATCGCTACAGGGGTCTCTGGAAACACCATATATTTT.

The chain links TRBV12-3 or TRBV12-4 to TRBJ2-5; 8 bases are a match to TRBD1. Trimming took 2 bases from V and 1 from J; bases not matched to a gene: 3. This CDR3 has 15 residues. DNA of the CDR3: TGTGCCAGCAGTTTACTCGGGACAGGCCAAGAGACCCAGTACTTC. Translated, it gives CASSLLGTGQETQYF.

This clonotype was detected ten times or more. The chain uses TRBV24-1 and TRBJ2-5, with 8 bases lining up with TRBD2. V lost 3 bases, J lost 1 base, and 12 bases stayed unmatched. Germline CDR1 reads KGHDR; CDR2 reads SFDVKD. This CDR3 contains 18 residues. Written as DNA, the CDR3 is TGTGCCACCAGTGATACTACGCCGGGACTAGTGGCCCAAGAGACCCAGTACTTC. Protein: CATSDTTPGLVAQETQYF.

This clonotype was recorded a few times. This chain links TRBV10-3 with TRBJ2-5; 10 bases agree with TRBD2. V was clipped by 11 bases and J by 0 bases; unmatched bases: 18. This CDR3 has 18 amino acids. The V gene's germline CDR1 is ENHRY and CDR2 SYGVKD. CDR3 residues: CASPPGTSERMYQETQYF. CDR3 coding DNA: TGTGCCTCCCCCCCTGGGACTAGCGAAAGAATGTACCAAGAGACCCAGTACTTC.

This clonotype was recorded many times. Germline and junction disagree at one end, which may indicate a read error. This rearrangement joins TRBV24-1 to TRBJ2-5; possible D gene TRBD2, 6 bases. Germline CDR1 is KGHDR and CDR2 is SFDVKD. This CDR3 has 13 residues. CDR3 DNA sequence: TGTGCCACCGGGGCGGGACTCCAAGAGGCCCAGTACTTC. Its translation: CATGAGLQEAQYF.

This clonotype was counted many times. The chain joins TRBV6-5 to TRBJ2-7; 7 bases line up with TRBD2. CDR3 length equals 15 residues. The ends lost 5 bases at V and 0 bases at J; junction bases unmatched: 7. The germline gives CDR1 MNHEY, CDR2 SVGAGI. The DNA of the CDR3 is TGTGCCAGCAGTCCCGGGGGGATGAGCTCCTACGAGCAGTACTTC. Its protein is CASSPGGMSSYEQYF.

This clonotype was observed at least ten times. The chain couples TRBV7-9 to TRBJ2-2; D tentatively reads TRBD1 or TRBD2 (5 bases each). The V end lost 3 bases, the J end lost 0 bases, and 8 bases lay between the germline ends. Looked up from germline, CDR1 is SEHNR and CDR2 is FQNEAQ (reference sequence). There are 15 residues in the CDR3. This CDR3 reads CASSLGVSNTGELFF. The CDR3 DNA is TGTGCCAGCAGCTTGGGGGTCTCGAACACCGGGGAGCTGTTTTTT.

This clonotype appeared a few times. The V gene is TRBV29-1, the J gene TRBJ1-2; no reliable D call. This CDR3 is 12 amino acids long. The germline gives CDR1 SQVTM, CDR2 ANQGSEA. The ends were cut back, 7 bases at V and 2 bases at J, with 11 bases in the middle. The CDR3 region has the DNA TGCAGCGCCTGGACCGCGAACTATGGCTACACCTTC. Its protein product is CSAWTANYGYTF.

In this sample, this clonotype turned up many times. This chain uses TRBV20-1 with TRBJ1-5, with 8 bases that match TRBD1. V shed 4 bases and J 5 bases; nucleotides not matched to a gene: 7. The CDR3 has 14 residues. CDR1 is DFQATT and CDR2 is SNEGSKA in the germline V gene (reference sequence). CDR3 in DNA: TGCAGTGCTATAGACGGACAGGGATATCAGCCCCAGCATTTT. Translating it yields CSAIDGQGYQPQHF.

This clonotype was recorded many times. This chain links TRBV20-1 with TRBJ1-5, with no clear D. CDR1 DFQATT and CDR2 SNEGSKA come from the germline V gene (reference sequence). The CDR3 length is 15 residues. Trimming stripped 0 bases from V and 0 bases from J, with 9 bases between. Here the CDR3 reads CSAREGRGSNQPQHF. In DNA form, the CDR3 reads TGCAGTGCTAGAGAGGGTCGGGGTAGCAATCAGCCCCAGCATTTT.

V usage is TRBV12-3 or TRBV12-4 and J usage is TRBJ1-2, with TRBD1 matching 9 bases. Losses at the gene ends were 2 bases for V and 7 bases for J; bases not matched to a gene: 11. The CDR3 has 16 amino acids. CDR3 sequence reads: CASSLTPGQGFGGYTF. DNA of the CDR3: TGTGCCAGCAGTTTAACACCGGGACAGGGATTTGGTGGCTACACCTTC.

The chain recombines TRBV2 with TRBJ1-5; no firm D call. The CDR3 is 12 amino acids. CDR1 is SNHLY and CDR2 is FYNNEI in the germline V gene. Trimming shortened V by 5 bases and J by 11 bases, and 13 bases separated the two germline ends. The CDR3 protein is CASSFSARAQHF. DNA of the CDR3: TGTGCCAGCAGTTTCTCCGCTAGGGCCCAGCATTTT.

Many counts were recorded for this clonotype. The genes are TRBV7-2 and TRBJ2-5, with 9 bases lining up with TRBD2. CDR3 length equals 16 residues. Germline V gene sequence: CDR1 SGHTA, CDR2 FQGNSA. V lost 3 bases, J lost 5 bases, and 10 bases stayed unmatched. The CDR3 is CASSFRRRGRAETQYF. In DNA form, the CDR3 reads TGTGCCAGCAGCTTTCGTCGTCGCGGGAGGGCGGAGACCCAGTACTTC.

This clonotype came up many times. This chain uses TRBV2 with TRBJ2-2; D perhaps matches TRBD2 (7 bases). From germline, CDR1 is SNHLY and CDR2 FYNNEI. The V end was cut by 6 bases, the J end by 7 bases, with 18 bases between. CDR3 length: 15 residues. As DNA, the CDR3 is TGTGCCAGCAGGGCTCTGGCGGGGGCCATCGGGGAGCTGTTTTTT. It yields the protein CASRALAGAIGELFF.

This clonotype showed up many times. V usage is TRBV12-3 or TRBV12-4 and J usage is TRBJ1-2; D not certain. V gave up 4 bases and J gave up 2 bases, with 11 bases separating them. CDR3 length: 14 residues. The CDR3 DNA follows: TGTGCCAGCAGTTCGATTGGCAGCAACTATGGCTACACCTTC. It translates to CASSSIGSNYGYTF.

Ten or more counts support this clonotype. The chain is built from TRBV7-3 and TRBJ2-2; perhaps TRBD2 as D (5 bases). The ends were cut back, 5 bases at V and 1 base at J, with 14 bases in the middle. The CDR3 runs to 16 residues. From germline, CDR1 is SGHTA and CDR2 FQGTGA. In DNA, the CDR3 is TGTGCCAGCAGCCAAACCCCCAGCGGGAACACCGGGGAGCTGTTTTTT. Residues: CASSQTPSGNTGELFF. Variable domain in full (rest from reference TRBV7-3 and TRBJ2-2): GAGVSQTPSNKVTEKGKYVELRCDPISGHTALYWYRQSLGQGPEFLIYFQGTGAADDSGLPNDRFFAVRPEGSVSTLKIQRTERGDSAVYLCASSQTPSGNTGELFFGEGSRLTVL.